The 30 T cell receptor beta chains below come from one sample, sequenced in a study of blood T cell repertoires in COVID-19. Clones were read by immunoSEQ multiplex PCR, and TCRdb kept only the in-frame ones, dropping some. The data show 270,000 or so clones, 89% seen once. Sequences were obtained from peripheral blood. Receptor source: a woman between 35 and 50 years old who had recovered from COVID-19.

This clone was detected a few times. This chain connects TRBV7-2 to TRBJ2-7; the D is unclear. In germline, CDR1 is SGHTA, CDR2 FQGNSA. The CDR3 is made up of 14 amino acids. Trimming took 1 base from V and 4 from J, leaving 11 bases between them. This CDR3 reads CASSLGAGDYEQYF. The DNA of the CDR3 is TGTGCCAGCAGCTTAGGCGCAGGTGATTACGAGCAGTACTTC.

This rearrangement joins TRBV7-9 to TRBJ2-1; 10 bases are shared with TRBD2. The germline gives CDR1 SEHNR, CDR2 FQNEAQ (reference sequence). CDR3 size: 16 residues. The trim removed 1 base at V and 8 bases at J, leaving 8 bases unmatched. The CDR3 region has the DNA TGTGCCAGCAGCTTAGGAAAAATAGCGGGAGGCTATGAGCAGTTCTTC. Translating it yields CASSLGKIAGGYEQFF. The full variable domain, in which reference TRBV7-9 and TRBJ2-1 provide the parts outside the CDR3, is DTGVSQNPRHKITKRGQNVTFRCDPISEHNRLYWYRQTLGQGPEFLTYFQNEAQLEKSRLLSDRFSAERPKGSFSTLEIQRTEQGDSAMYLCASSLGKIAGGYEQFFGPGTRLTVL.

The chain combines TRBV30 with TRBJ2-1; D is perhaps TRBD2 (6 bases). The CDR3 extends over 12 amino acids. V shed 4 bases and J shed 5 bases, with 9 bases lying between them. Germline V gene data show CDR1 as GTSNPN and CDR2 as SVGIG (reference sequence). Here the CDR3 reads CAWMDYDNEQFF. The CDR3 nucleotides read TGTGCCTGGATGGACTACGACAATGAGCAGTTCTTC.

CDR3 sequence reads: CASSDLAGGNEQYF. The DNA for the CDR3 is TGTGCCAGCAGTGACCTAGCGGGAGGTAACGAGCAGTACTTC. This rearrangement joins TRBV27 to TRBJ2-7, with TRBD2 matching 11 bases. This CDR3 has 14 amino acids. J lost 5 bases, V lost 5 bases, and 5 bases had no gene match. CDR1 and CDR2 (germline): MNHEY, SMNVEV (reference sequence).

The CDR3 region has the DNA TGTGCCAGCTCACCACCGGCCGGAGAGAACACCGGGGAGCTGTTTTTT. Translating gives CASSPPAGENTGELFF. The chain links TRBV18 to TRBJ2-2; no clear D. This CDR3 has 16 residues. Trimming cost V 0 bases and J 1 base, with 9 bases left between them. CDR1 and CDR2 from the germline V gene are KGHSH and LQKENI.

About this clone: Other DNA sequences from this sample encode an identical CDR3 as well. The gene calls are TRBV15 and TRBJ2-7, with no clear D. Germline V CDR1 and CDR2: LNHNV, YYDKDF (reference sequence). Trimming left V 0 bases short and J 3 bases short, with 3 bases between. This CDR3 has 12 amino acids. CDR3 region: CATSRDSYEQYF. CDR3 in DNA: TGTGCCACCAGCAGAGATAGCTACGAGCAGTACTTC.

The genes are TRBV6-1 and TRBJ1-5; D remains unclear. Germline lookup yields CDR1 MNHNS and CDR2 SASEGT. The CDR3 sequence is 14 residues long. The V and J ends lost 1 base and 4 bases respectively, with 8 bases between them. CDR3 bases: TGTGCCAGCAGTGAAGTCTCGGGGAATCAGCCCCAGCATTTT. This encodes CASSEVSGNQPQHF.

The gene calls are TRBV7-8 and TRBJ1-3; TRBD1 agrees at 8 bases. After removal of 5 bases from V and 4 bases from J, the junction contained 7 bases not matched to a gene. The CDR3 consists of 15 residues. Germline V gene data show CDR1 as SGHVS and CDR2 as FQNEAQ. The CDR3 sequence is CASSRRDRKGNTIYF. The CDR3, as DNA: TGTGCCAGCAGCCGCCGGGACAGGAAAGGAAACACCATATATTTT.

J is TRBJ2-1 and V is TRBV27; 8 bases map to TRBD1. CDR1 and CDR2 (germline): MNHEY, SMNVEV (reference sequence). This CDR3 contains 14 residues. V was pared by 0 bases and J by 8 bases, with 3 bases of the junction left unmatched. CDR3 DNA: TGTGCCAGCAGTTTATCACAGGGGGTCTATGAGCAGTTCTTC. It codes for CASSLSQGVYEQFF.

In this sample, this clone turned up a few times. This chain's CDR3 is CASSVTRGEQFF. The CDR3, as DNA: TGTGCCAGCAGCGTTACTCGGGGTGAGCAGTTCTTC. The chain is built from TRBV7-2 and TRBJ2-1, with D tentatively TRBD2 (5 bases). CDR3 length: 12 amino acids. The germline gives CDR1 SGHTA, CDR2 FQGNSA. Trimming pared 5 bases from V and 9 bases from J, leaving 11 bases between.

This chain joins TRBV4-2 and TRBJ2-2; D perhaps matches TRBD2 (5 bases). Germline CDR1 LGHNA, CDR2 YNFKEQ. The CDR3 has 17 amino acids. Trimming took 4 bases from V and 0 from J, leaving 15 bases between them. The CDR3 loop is CASSRPFSGTNTGELFF. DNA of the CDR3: TGTGCCAGCAGCCGGCCCTTCTCGGGGACGAACACCGGGGAGCTGTTTTTT.

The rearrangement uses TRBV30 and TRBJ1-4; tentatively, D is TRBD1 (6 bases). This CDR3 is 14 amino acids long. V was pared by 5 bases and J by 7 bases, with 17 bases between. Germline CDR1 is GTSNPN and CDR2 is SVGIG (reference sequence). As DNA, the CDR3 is TGTGCCTGGGCAAGGCAGGGGTTGACTGAAAAACTGTTTTTT. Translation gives CAWARQGLTEKLFF.

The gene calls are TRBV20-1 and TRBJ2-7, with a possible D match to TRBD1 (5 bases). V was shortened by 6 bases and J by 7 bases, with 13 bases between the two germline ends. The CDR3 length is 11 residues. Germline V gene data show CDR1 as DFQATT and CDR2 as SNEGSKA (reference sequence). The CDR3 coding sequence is TGCAGTGCGTCCTTGGGGCGGGAGCAGTACTTC. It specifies CSASLGREQYF.

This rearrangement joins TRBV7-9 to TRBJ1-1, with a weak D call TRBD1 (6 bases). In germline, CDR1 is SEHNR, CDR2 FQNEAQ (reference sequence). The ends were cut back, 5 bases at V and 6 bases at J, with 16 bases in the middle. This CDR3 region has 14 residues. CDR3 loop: CASSPTGQAPEAFF. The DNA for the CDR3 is TGTGCCAGCAGCCCAACGGGACAAGCCCCTGAAGCTTTCTTT.

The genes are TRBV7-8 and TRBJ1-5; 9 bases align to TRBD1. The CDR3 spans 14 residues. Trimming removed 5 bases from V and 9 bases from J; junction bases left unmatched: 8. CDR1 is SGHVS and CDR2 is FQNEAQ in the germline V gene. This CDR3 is CASSTGTGNVPQHF. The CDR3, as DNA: TGTGCCAGCAGCACCGGGACAGGGAACGTGCCCCAGCATTTT.

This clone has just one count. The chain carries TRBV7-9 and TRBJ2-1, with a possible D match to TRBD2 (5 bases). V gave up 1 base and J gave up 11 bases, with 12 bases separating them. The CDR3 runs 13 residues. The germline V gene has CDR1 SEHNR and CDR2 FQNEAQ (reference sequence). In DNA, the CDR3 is TGTGCCAGCAGCTTAGGATTTAGCGCACAGCAGTTCTTC. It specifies CASSLGFSAQQFF. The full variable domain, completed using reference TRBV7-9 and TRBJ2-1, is DTGVSQNPRHKITKRGQNVTFRCDPISEHNRLYWYRQTLGQGPEFLTYFQNEAQLEKSRLLSDRFSAERPKGSFSTLEIQRTEQGDSAMYLCASSLGFSAQQFFGPGTRLTVL.

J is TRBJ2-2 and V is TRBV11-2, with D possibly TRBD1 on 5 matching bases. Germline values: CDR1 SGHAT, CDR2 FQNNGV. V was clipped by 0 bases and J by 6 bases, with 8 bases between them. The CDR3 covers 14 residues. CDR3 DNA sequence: TGTGCCAGCAGCTTAGACAGGGTGCCCGGGGAGCTGTTTTTT. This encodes CASSLDRVPGELFF. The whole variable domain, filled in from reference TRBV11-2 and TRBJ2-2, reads EAGVAQSPRYKIIEKRQSVAFWCNPISGHATLYWYQQILGQGPKLLIQFQNNGVVDDSQLPKDRFSAERLKGVDSTLKIQPAKLEDSAVYLCASSLDRVPGELFFGEGSRLTVL.

CDR3 sequence reads: CASTIGGQGNTEAFF. In nucleotides, the CDR3 is TGTGCCAGCACCATAGGGGGACAGGGAAACACTGAAGCTTTCTTT. The gene calls are TRBV28 and TRBJ1-1; 9 bases agree with TRBD1. The CDR3 totals 15 residues. The germline V gene has CDR1 MDHEN and CDR2 SYDVKM. V was pared by 7 bases and J by 2 bases, with 8 bases of the junction left unmatched.

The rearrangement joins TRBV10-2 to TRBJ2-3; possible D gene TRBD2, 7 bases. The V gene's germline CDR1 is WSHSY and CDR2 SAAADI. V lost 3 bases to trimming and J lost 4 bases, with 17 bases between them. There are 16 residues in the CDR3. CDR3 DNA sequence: TGCGCCAGCAGTGATCCTAGCGGCGGGGGCGCAGATACGCAGTATTTT. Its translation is CASSDPSGGGADTQYF.

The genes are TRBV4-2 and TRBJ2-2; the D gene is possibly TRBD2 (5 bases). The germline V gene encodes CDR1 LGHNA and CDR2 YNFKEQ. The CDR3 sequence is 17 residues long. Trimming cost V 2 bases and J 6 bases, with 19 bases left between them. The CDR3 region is CASSQPLREAGAGELFF. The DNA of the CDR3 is TGTGCCAGCAGCCAACCTCTCAGAGAGGCGGGTGCCGGGGAGCTGTTTTTT.

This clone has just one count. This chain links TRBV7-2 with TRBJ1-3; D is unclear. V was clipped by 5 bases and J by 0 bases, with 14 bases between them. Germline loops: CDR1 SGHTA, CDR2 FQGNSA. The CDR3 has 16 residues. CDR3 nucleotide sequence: TGTGCCAGCAGCCTGCCGGGATCGAACTCTGGAAACACCATATATTTT. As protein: CASSLPGSNSGNTIYF. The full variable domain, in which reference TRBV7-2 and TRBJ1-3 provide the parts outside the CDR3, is GAGVSQSPSNKVTEKGKDVELRCDPISGHTALYWYRQSLGQGLEFLIYFQGNSAPDKSGLPSDRFSAERTGGSVSTLTIQRTQQEDSAVYLCASSLPGSNSGNTIYFGEGSWLTVV.

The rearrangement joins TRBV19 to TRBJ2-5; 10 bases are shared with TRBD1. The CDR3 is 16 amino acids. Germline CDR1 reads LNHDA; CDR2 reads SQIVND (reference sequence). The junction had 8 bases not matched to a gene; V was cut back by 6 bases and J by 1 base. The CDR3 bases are TGTGCCAGTAGCCGCAGACAGGGGGCCTTCCAAGAGACCCAGTACTTC. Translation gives CASSRRQGAFQETQYF.

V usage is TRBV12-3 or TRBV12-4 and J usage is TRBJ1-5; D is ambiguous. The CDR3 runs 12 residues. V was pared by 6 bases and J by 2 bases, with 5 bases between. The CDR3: CASRGGNQPQHF. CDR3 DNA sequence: TGTGCCAGCAGAGGAGGCAATCAGCCCCAGCATTTT.

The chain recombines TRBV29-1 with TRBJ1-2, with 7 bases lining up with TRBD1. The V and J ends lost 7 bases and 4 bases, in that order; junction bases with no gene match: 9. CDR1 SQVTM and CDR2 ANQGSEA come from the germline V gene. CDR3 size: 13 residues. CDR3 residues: CSGSQGDSYGYTF. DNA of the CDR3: TGCAGCGGCTCGCAGGGGGATAGCTATGGCTACACCTTC.

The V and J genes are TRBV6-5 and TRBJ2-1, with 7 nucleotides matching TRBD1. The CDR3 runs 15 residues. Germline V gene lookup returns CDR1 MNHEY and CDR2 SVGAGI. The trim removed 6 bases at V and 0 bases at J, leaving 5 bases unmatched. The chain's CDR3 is CASSTGVGSYNEQFF. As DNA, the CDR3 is TGTGCCAGCAGCACAGGGGTGGGCTCCTACAATGAGCAGTTCTTC.

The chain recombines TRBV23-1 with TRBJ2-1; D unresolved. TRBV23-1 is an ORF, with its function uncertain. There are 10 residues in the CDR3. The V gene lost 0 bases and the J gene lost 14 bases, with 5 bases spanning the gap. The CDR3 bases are TGCGCCAGCAGTCAATCTCCTAAGTTCTTC. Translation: CASSQSPKFF.

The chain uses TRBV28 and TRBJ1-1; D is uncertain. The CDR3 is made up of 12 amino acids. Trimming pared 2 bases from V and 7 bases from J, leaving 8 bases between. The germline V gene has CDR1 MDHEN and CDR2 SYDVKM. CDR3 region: CASSLTHLEAFF. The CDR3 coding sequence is TGTGCCAGCAGTTTAACACACCTTGAAGCTTTCTTT. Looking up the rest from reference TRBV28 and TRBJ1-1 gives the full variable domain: DVKVTQSSRYLVKRTGEKVFLECVQDMDHENMFWYRQDPGLGLRLIYFSYDVKMKEKGDIPEGYSVSREKKERFSLILESASTNQTSMYLCASSLTHLEAFFGQGTRLTVV.

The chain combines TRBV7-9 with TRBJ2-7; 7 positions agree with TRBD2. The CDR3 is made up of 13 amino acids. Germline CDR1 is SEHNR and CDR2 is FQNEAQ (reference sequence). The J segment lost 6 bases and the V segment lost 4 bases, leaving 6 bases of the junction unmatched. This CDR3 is CASSSSGTLEQYF. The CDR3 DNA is TGTGCCAGCAGCTCGAGCGGGACTCTCGAGCAGTACTTC.

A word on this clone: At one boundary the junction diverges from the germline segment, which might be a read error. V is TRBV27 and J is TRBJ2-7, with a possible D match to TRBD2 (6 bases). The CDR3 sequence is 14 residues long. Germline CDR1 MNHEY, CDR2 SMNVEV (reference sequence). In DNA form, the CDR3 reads TGTGCCAGCAGTTTTGGAGCGGGTGACTACGAGCGGTACTTC. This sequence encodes CASSFGAGDYERYF.

CDR3 sequence: CASSPAGDREQFF. CDR3 DNA: TGTGCCAGCAGCCCAGCGGGGGATCGTGAGCAGTTCTTC. The chain is built from TRBV6-6 and TRBJ2-1; 8 bases fit TRBD2. Germline CDR1 reads MNHNY; CDR2 reads SVGAGI (reference sequence). There are 13 residues in the CDR3. With V trimmed by 6 bases and J by 9 bases, 7 bases remained unmatched.